Each of the 2 T cell receptor beta chains below was sequenced from the same sample in a study of T cells in Graves' hyperthyroidism and ophthalmopathy (dated by TCRdb to 2018 to 2020). To prepare the library, multiplex PCR was applied. TCRdb shows the sequencer as Illumina HiSeq 2000. TCR beta CDR3 regions were amplified from RNA transcripts. For the first round of RT-PCR on the TCR CDR3, the HTBI primer set was used together with the Qiagen OneStep RT-PCR kit. The public reads were reprocessed in TCRdb via fastp at Q25 and MiXCR, keeping in-frame beta chains. CDR3 protein sequences are deduplicated, and each keeps its most common genes and DNA. The sample table records fewer than 350,000 distinct CDR3 sequences; roughly 18% of these occur just once. Around 50% of the sample is in the top ten clones. Source material: blood. The receptors derive from a woman in her forties or fifties with Graves' hyperthyroidism.

J is TRBJ1-1 and V is TRBV5-8; D is unresolved. Trimming removed 4 bases from V and 1 base from J, with 11 bases in between. The germline gives CDR1 SGHTS, CDR2 YDEGEE. This CDR3 is built from 14 residues. CDR3 nucleotide sequence: TGTGCCAGCAGCCCGATGACCGAGAACACTGAAGCTTTCTTT. Its translation: CASSPMTENTEAFF.

This clonotype was counted between two and nine times. This chain connects TRBV6-1 to TRBJ1-2, with 7 nucleotides matching TRBD1. With 6 bases clipped from V and 4 bases from J, the junction kept 8 bases outside the gene matches. The CDR3 is 14 residues long. CDR1 is MNHNS and CDR2 is SASEGT in the germline V gene. CDR3 region: CASRDTGTVYGYTF. In DNA form, the CDR3 reads TGTGCCAGCAGAGACACCGGGACAGTCTATGGCTACACCTTC.